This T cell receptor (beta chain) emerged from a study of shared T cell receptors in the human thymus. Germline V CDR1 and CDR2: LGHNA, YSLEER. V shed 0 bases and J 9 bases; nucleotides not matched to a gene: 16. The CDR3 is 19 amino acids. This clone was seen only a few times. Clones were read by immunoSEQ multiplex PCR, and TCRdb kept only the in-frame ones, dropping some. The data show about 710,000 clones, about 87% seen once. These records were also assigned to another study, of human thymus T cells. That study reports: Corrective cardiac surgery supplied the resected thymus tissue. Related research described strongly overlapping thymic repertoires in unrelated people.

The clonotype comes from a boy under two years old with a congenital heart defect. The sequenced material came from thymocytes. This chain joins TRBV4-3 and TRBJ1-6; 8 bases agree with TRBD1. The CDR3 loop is CASSQERQGNVRIPSPLHF. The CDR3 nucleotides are TGCGCCAGCAGCCAAGAAAGACAGGGGAATGTCCGTATCCCTTCACCCCTCCACTTT.